This T cell receptor (beta chain) derives from a study of OX40 agonist ivuxolimab in advanced cancers. About the research overall: Ivuxolimab, an antibody acting as an agonist of OX40 (CD134), was used to treat patients.

Method: immunoSEQ multiplex PCR; TCRdb's copy keeps in-frame clones and lacks some. Of about 22,000 clones listed, around nine tenths are singletons. Peripheral blood came from all dose cohorts at three timepoints. Germline V gene data show CDR1 as WNHNN and CDR2 as SYGVQD (reference sequence). The V end lost 0 bases, the J end lost 0 bases, and 11 bases lay between the germline ends. This CDR3 contains 17 residues. Specimen: CD4+ or CD8+ T cells sorted from blood, collected in a trial of the OX40 agonist ivuxolimab. The V call is TRBV10-1, the J call TRBJ2-2, with D possibly matching TRBD2 (6 bases). The TCR sequence derives from an adult with an advanced solid tumor such as melanoma, head and neck, liver or kidney cancer. CDR3 DNA: TGCGCCAGCAGTGAGTCGATAGTAGCGGCGAACACCGGGGAGCTGTTTTTT. It encodes CASSESIVAANTGELFF.